Sequencing of this TCR beta chain was carried out in a study of graft-versus-host responses after intestinal transplantation. V was pared by 7 bases and J by 7 bases, with 26 bases between. This CDR3 is 16 amino acids long. Germline CDR1 MDHEN, CDR2 SYDVKM. This clone has a handful of counts. Broader study findings: Some GvH clones appeared in ileal mucosa or blood before recipient bone marrow.

CFSE-labeled responder cells (approximately 200,000) were plated with approximately 200,000 irradiated, violet-dye-labeled stimulator cells. TCRdb's copy holds only in-frame clones and misses some; the assay was immunoSEQ multiplex PCR. The table includes 8,000 to 9,500 clones, roughly 30% detected once. This TCR was sampled from a human patient who received an intestinal transplant. The source material was alloreactive CD8+ T cells from a mixed lymphocyte reaction culture, sampled before intestinal transplant. Subset of the sample: CFSE-low proliferating T cells sorted from roughly 6-day pre-transplant mixed lymphocyte reaction (GvH or HvG direction). The chain links TRBV28 to TRBJ2-7; possibly TRBD2 for D (6 bases). CDR3 protein: CASTSPPGTPKLEQYF. CDR3 coding DNA: TGTGCCAGCACCTCCCCCCCCGGGACTCCTAAGTTGGAGCAGTACTTC.